What follows are 16 T cell receptor beta chains derived from one specimen sequenced in a study of monozygotic twins with inflammatory bowel disease. Reanalyzing the 5' RACE reads, TCRdb keeps one entry per CDR3 protein, without DNA. This sample's clone table lists fewer than 550,000 distinct CDR3 sequences. Source material: blood. The receptors come from a human donor with ulcerative colitis or Crohn's disease, or a healthy co-twin of an affected twin (not recorded which).

The genes are TRBV20-1 and TRBJ1-5; TCRdb reports TRBD1, a call that lacks DNA to check it against. The germline gives CDR1 DFQATT, CDR2 SNEGSKA (reference sequence). This CDR3 has 15 amino acids. The CDR3 reads CSALDRVVGNQPQHF.

J is TRBJ2-3 and V is TRBV29-1; TCRdb reports TRBD2, a call that lacks DNA to check it against. The CDR3 extends over 12 amino acids. Germline V lookup: CDR1 SQVTM, CDR2 ANQGSEA. The CDR3: CSVSQLTDTQYF.

The V gene is TRBV4-2, the J gene TRBJ2-1. CDR1 is LGHNA and CDR2 is YNFKEQ in the germline V gene. The CDR3 totals 20 residues. CDR3: CASSQESSKVMAGSYNEQFF.

The J gene is TRBJ2-6, the V gene TRBV6-5. Germline V gives CDR1 MNHEY, CDR2 SVGAGI. The CDR3 runs to 15 residues. CDR3: CASSYSAAGANVLTF.

The J gene is TRBJ2-7, the V gene TRBV20-1; TCRdb indicates TRBD2, and absent DNA this call remains unverified. The CDR3 loop spans 15 amino acids. Per germline, CDR1 DFQATT and CDR2 SNEGSKA (reference sequence). The CDR3 loop reads CSARGPGSSSYEQYF.

This chain joins TRBV11-1 and TRBJ2-1. This CDR3 spans 16 amino acids. Looked up from germline, CDR1 is SGHAT and CDR2 is FQDESV (reference sequence). CDR3: CASSSDVSSSYNEQFF.

The chain has TRBV4-3 and TRBJ1-3; TCRdb lists TRBD1, though no DNA is available to test this call. Germline CDR1 and CDR2: LGHNA and YSLEER. This CDR3 has 15 residues. The CDR3 loop is CASSSDRVTGNTIYF.

This rearrangement joins TRBV20-1 to TRBJ2-5. Germline V gene data show CDR1 as DFQATT and CDR2 as SNEGSKA (reference sequence). The length of the CDR3 is 11 residues. The CDR3 region is CSASKQETQYF.

The V and J genes are TRBV5-1 and TRBJ2-6; absent DNA, TCRdb's TRBD1 call cannot be checked. The germline CDR1 and CDR2 sequences are SGHRS and YFSETQ. The CDR3 spans 20 residues. The chain's CDR3 is CASSLAGGGLEASGANVLTF.

V gene TRBV18 combines with J gene TRBJ2-1; there is no DNA to check the TCRdb D call of TRBD1. The CDR3 is made up of 15 amino acids. Looked up from germline, CDR1 is KGHSH and CDR2 is LQKENI. CDR3 protein: CASSPGQAQYNEQFF. Full variable domain (rest looked up from reference TRBV18 and TRBJ2-1): NAGVMQNPRHLVRRRGQEARLRCSPMKGHSHVYWYRQLPEEGLKFMVYLQKENIIDESGMPKERFSAEFPKEGPSILRIQQVVRGDSAAYFCASSPGQAQYNEQFFGPGTRLTVL.

The V gene is TRBV18, the J gene TRBJ1-4. The CDR3 contains 16 residues. Germline CDR1 is KGHSH and CDR2 is LQKENI. The CDR3 here is CASSPLRGQLNEKLFF.

J is TRBJ1-1 and V is TRBV2. The CDR3 contains 13 residues. Per germline, CDR1 SNHLY and CDR2 FYNNEI. CDR3: CAQQAHPGTEAFF.

The chain carries TRBV24-1 and TRBJ2-1. Germline loops: CDR1 KGHDR, CDR2 SFDVKD. This CDR3 has 16 residues. CDR3 sequence: CATSDLKGVPYNEQFF.

The V and J genes are TRBV7-9 and TRBJ1-4; the TCRdb D gene call, TRBD1, has no DNA to confirm it. The CDR3 has 15 residues. Germline CDR1 and CDR2: SEHNR and FQNEAQ (reference sequence). This CDR3 is CASSFLTGTNEKLFF.

The chain uses TRBV7-3 and TRBJ2-3; the TRBD1 assignment by TCRdb is unverifiable without DNA. Germline-derived CDR1 and CDR2 are SGHTA and FQGTGA. The CDR3 totals 14 residues. This chain's CDR3 is CASSSVGGEDTQYF.

CDR3 region: CASSLSPRGENTEAFF. This sequence joins TRBV27 and TRBJ1-1; TCRdb picks TRBD1, but there is no DNA to check that call. CDR1 and CDR2 from the germline V gene are MNHEY and SMNVEV (reference sequence). The CDR3 covers 16 residues.